The clone carrying this T cell receptor beta chain occurred a few times. No antigen is known for it. This record comes from a study of T-cell memory formation after mild COVID-19. Trimming shortened V by 4 bases and J by 4 bases, and 13 bases separated the two germline ends. This CDR3 comprises 14 residues. The germline V gene has CDR1 LGHNA and CDR2 YSLEER. Study-wide points: The study found balanced CD4/CD8 in clones contracting day 15 to 85 and a CD4+ lean in later expanders. Memory from before infection featured some responding clones, which suggests cross-reactive memory joined.

TCRdb reprocessed the 5' RACE reads via MiXCR and lists one record per CDR3 protein. The sample carries some 490,000 distinct CDR3 sequences, roughly 20% recorded once. The chain is built from TRBV4-3 and TRBJ1-1, with D perhaps TRBD1 (5 bases). This TCR derives from an adult woman who had mild COVID-19 (a few samples of this study predate the infection). Cell type and time point are not known. The specimen was PBMCs or a T cell subset sorted from them (not recorded which). Here the CDR3 reads CASSPAGGATEAFF. The CDR3 coding sequence is TGCGCCAGCAGCCCCGCGGGGGGAGCCACTGAAGCTTTCTTT.